This T cell receptor (beta chain) was recovered during a study of T cell responses to AZD1222 COVID-19 vaccine (dated by TCRdb to 2020 to 2022). About the study as a whole: TCR sequencing covered 230 to 250 trial participants: about 210 given two doses of AZD1222 and around 25 given two doses of MenACWY control vaccine. Enrollment into the trials was organized by age into subgroups of 18-55, 56-69 and 70-plus years, and those subgroups contained 148, 28 and 57 TCR-sequenced participants, respectively. The research as a whole found: The whole spike protein was spanned by vaccine-associated CD4 TCRs, and dominant responses were seen in regions 160-218 and 743-854. Because no samples from the day 14 peak response were available, repertoires could be characterized only after the peak T cell response. Participants were mostly white British and included more females than males, and it was suggested by the authors that clonal diversity may have been underestimated. Nearly half of unique spike-specific TCRs reportedly recognized epitopes outside regions mutated in the B.1.351 and B.1.1.7 variants. The 56-69-year group was small, and its depth increase did not reach significance, likely because of low power. Conclusions about previously exposed vaccinees are limited because only a handful of AZD1222 recipients were SARS-CoV-2 seropositive at baseline. A significant rise in spike-specific TCR breadth and depth was observed after two AZD1222 doses relative to day 0 and relative to MenACWY recipients.

The CDR3 regions of human TCRbeta chains were analyzed by immunosequencing. Concerning the study's data processing: Repertoire TCRs were checked for matches against a reference library of SARS-CoV-2-specific TCRs that had been generated using the MIRA antigen-specificity platform. Breadth meant the fraction of unique TCRs that were SARS-CoV-2-associated, whereas depth meant the fraction of total T cells that were SARS-CoV-2-associated. Using the MIRA data, each spike-specific TCR was mapped to the spike region that the TCR reacts to and placed in a CD4 or CD8 class. Log10-transformed breadth and depth values were compared by one-way ANOVA with Sidak's multiple comparisons tests. Drawn from immuneACCESS, this table holds only the in-frame rearrangements with V and J called that TCRdb kept. Clones are partly lost; checked studies trace under half to an unresolved V gene and leave the rest unexplained. Clone size and the V and J calls come from that table; the DNA yielded D and trimming. A total of 84,000 or so clones appear in this sample, nearly 90% of them only once. Of the sample, 5% is held by the ten largest clones.

This specimen's time point label, per the study, means: baseline before first vaccination. The treatment or condition label of this sample denotes: meningococcal conjugate vaccine given as trial control. The vaccinee samples were drawn from two UK trials, COV001 and COV002, one of which was a single-blind randomized controlled phase 2/3 trial testing AZD1222 (ChAdOx1 nCoV-19) in healthy adults. For TCRbeta chain sequencing, PBMC samples from trial participants were taken at day 0 and at day 28 after the second dose. As concerns this clone: The antigen it binds to is not known. No quality values exist for individual bases; no much larger clone is one base distant.

CDR1 and CDR2 were assigned from the germline V gene as SNHLY and FYNNEI. The CDR3 sequence holds 11 residues, the cysteine and phenylalanine included. Left in the record is the CDR3 DNA by itself, 33 bases read in frame from the first base. V lost 1 base and J lost 9 bases; the stretch between them is 4 bases long. The origin of this receptor is an adult in good health. The sample here was peripheral blood, taken on day 0 of MenACWY control vaccination. Recombination linked TRBV2 to TRBJ1-5, with the identity of the D gene unclear. For the CDR3, the sequence is CASSEEGPQHF. The bases read TGTGCCAGCAGTGAAGAGGGGCCCCAGCATTTT.